These 25 T cell receptor beta chains came from one sample sequenced in a study of cytomegalovirus exposure and HLA in healthy donors. Sequencing was performed with immunoSEQ multiplex PCR; in TCRdb, only in-frame clones are kept and a portion is missing. The data show some 260,000 clones, roughly 87% seen once. Sequenced sample: PBMCs. These receptors came from a young man in good health and CMV-seropositive.

The gene calls are TRBV6-1 and TRBJ1-2, with D unclear. The CDR3 has 13 residues. With 11 bases removed from V and 4 bases from J, the gap between germline ends came to 17 bases. The germline V gene has CDR1 MNHNS and CDR2 SASEGT. DNA for the CDR3: TGTGCCGGAAGCACGACCAGTTCCTATGGCTACACCTTC. Its protein is CAGSTTSSYGYTF.

This chain links TRBV7-6 with TRBJ2-7; 7 nucleotides match TRBD1. The junction had 3 bases not matched to a gene; V was cut back by 4 bases and J by 3 bases. Germline CDR1 SGHVS, CDR2 FNYEAQ. This CDR3 spans 13 amino acids. The CDR3 region is CASSSWDSYEQYF. The CDR3 DNA is TGTGCCAGCAGCTCCTGGGACAGCTACGAGCAGTACTTC. The full variable domain, with the rest looked up from reference TRBV7-6 and TRBJ2-7, is GAGVSQSPRYKVTKRGQDVALRCDPISGHVSLYWYRQALGQGPEFLTYFNYEAQQDKSGLPNDRFSAERPEGSISTLTIQRTEQRDSAMYRCASSSWDSYEQYFGPGTRLTVT.

The V and J genes are TRBV6-5 and TRBJ2-5; tentatively, D is TRBD1 (6 bases). The V end lost 6 bases, the J end lost 1 base, and 12 bases lay between the germline ends. The CDR3 runs 14 residues. Germline values: CDR1 MNHEY, CDR2 SVGAGI. The CDR3 sequence is CASRTDRSQETQYF. Written as DNA, the CDR3 is TGTGCCAGCAGAACCGACAGGAGCCAAGAGACCCAGTACTTC.

This clone showed up just a few times. The rearrangement links TRBV19 to TRBJ2-2; a weak D match, TRBD1 (5 bases). V lost 1 base to trimming and J lost 4 bases, with 10 bases between them. The CDR3 totals 15 residues. Germline assignment: CDR1 LNHDA and CDR2 SQIVND (reference sequence). CDR3 in DNA: TGTGCCAGTAGTATAGTTGGCAGGGCCACCGGGGAGCTGTTTTTT. Translated, it gives CASSIVGRATGELFF.

V gene TRBV6-5 combines with J gene TRBJ2-7, with TRBD1 matching 7 bases. The length of the CDR3 is 14 residues. The germline V gene encodes CDR1 MNHEY and CDR2 SVGAGI. The J segment lost 1 base and the V segment lost 5 bases, leaving 5 bases of the junction unmatched. The CDR3 sequence is CASSNLRGSYEQYF. DNA of the CDR3: TGTGCCAGCAGTAACCTCAGGGGGTCCTACGAGCAGTACTTC.

V usage is TRBV7-2 and J usage is TRBJ1-5; D might be TRBD1 (6 bases). V was cut by 1 base and J by 8 bases, with 9 bases left in between. Per germline, CDR1 SGHTA and CDR2 FQGNSA. This CDR3 spans 13 amino acids. This CDR3 is CASSLVPGEPQHF. The DNA of the CDR3 is TGTGCCAGCAGCTTAGTTCCAGGGGAGCCCCAGCATTTT.

This clone was seen a few times. The J gene is TRBJ1-3, the V gene TRBV13, with no clear D. From germline, CDR1 is PRHDT and CDR2 FYEKMQ (reference sequence). Trimming removed 5 bases from V and 0 bases from J, with 11 bases in between. The CDR3 has 15 residues. The CDR3 DNA is TGTGCCAGCAGCACGACGGTGGGCTCTGGAAACACCATATATTTT. Its translation is CASSTTVGSGNTIYF.

CDR3 protein: CASSKGGSTEAFF. CDR3 bases: TGTGCCAGTAGTAAAGGGGGAAGCACTGAAGCTTTCTTT. The rearrangement links TRBV19 to TRBJ1-1; D is possibly TRBD1 (6 bases). The CDR3 length is 13 residues. CDR1 is LNHDA and CDR2 is SQIVND in the germline V gene (reference sequence). Between the trimmed V and J ends, which lost 4 bases and 4 bases, there was a span of 10 bases. Full variable domain (outside the CDR3, taken from reference TRBV19 and TRBJ1-1): DGGITQSPKYLFRKEGQNVTLSCEQNLNHDAMYWYRQDPGQGLRLIYYSQIVNDFQKGDIAEGYSVSREKKESFPLTVTSAQKNPTAFYLCASSKGGSTEAFFGQGTRLTVV.

The genes are TRBV6-5 and TRBJ2-7; D tentatively reads TRBD1 or TRBD2 (6 bases each). The CDR3 runs to 14 residues. Germline lookup yields CDR1 MNHEY and CDR2 SVGAGI. Deletions cut 5 bases from V and 7 bases from J, with 18 bases between. This CDR3 is CASSAESRGGEQYF. The CDR3 DNA is TGTGCCAGCAGTGCTGAATCGAGAGGGGGGGAGCAGTACTTC.

J is TRBJ1-3 and V is TRBV6-5; possible D gene TRBD1, 5 bases. Germline V gene data show CDR1 as MNHEY and CDR2 as SVGAGI. The CDR3 has 15 amino acids. The V gene lost 8 bases and the J gene lost 1 base, with 15 bases spanning the gap. The CDR3 DNA sequence: TGTGCCAGCGGGCCTTCCGGGACTTCTGGAAACACCATATATTTT. Protein product: CASGPSGTSGNTIYF.

The chain carries TRBV5-4 and TRBJ2-2; possible D gene TRBD2, 6 bases. CDR1 is SGHNT and CDR2 is YYREEE in the germline V gene (reference sequence). This CDR3 spans 12 amino acids. V was trimmed by 4 bases and J by 10 bases, leaving 11 bases between them. The CDR3: CASSPAGLELFF. The DNA of the CDR3 is TGTGCCAGCAGCCCTGCGGGACTGGAGCTGTTTTTT.

The chain recombines TRBV27 with TRBJ2-7, with a weak D call TRBD1 (6 bases). CDR3 size: 15 residues. V was trimmed by 5 bases and J by 7 bases, leaving 21 bases between them. In germline, CDR1 is MNHEY, CDR2 SMNVEV (reference sequence). CDR3 sequence: CASSIKRQAGFEQYF. The CDR3 nucleotides read TGTGCCAGCAGTATAAAGAGACAGGCGGGTTTTGAGCAGTACTTC.

J is TRBJ2-2 and V is TRBV2; D might be TRBD2 (5 bases). The CDR3 spans 14 residues. Per germline, CDR1 SNHLY and CDR2 FYNNEI. V was cut by 7 bases and J by 6 bases, with 15 bases left in between. CDR3 DNA: TGTGCCAGCATGAGGCAGGAGGCTTCCGGGGAGCTGTTTTTT. As protein: CASMRQEASGELFF.

This clone has a single count. CDR3 in DNA: TGTGCCAGCAGCGCATACAATGAGCAGTTCTTC. It is translated as CASSAYNEQFF. The chain couples TRBV7-9 to TRBJ2-1; D gene uncertain. From germline, CDR1 is SEHNR and CDR2 FQNEAQ (reference sequence). Trimming left V 5 bases short and J 4 bases short, with 3 bases between. CDR3 length: 11 residues.

The J gene is TRBJ2-7, the V gene TRBV7-2; 14 positions match TRBD2. The V gene's germline CDR1 is SGHTA and CDR2 FQGNSA. V shed 2 bases, J shed 4 bases, and the junction held 13 bases outside the gene matches. The length of the CDR3 is 19 residues. The CDR3 DNA reads TGTGCCAGCAGCTTATTACCGGGACTAGCGGGAGCCCGAGGGTACGAGCAGTACTTC. Its translation: CASSLLPGLAGARGYEQYF. Combining the CDR3 with reference TRBV7-2 and TRBJ2-7 gives the whole variable domain GAGVSQSPSNKVTEKGKDVELRCDPISGHTALYWYRQSLGQGLEFLIYFQGNSAPDKSGLPSDRFSAERTGGSVSTLTIQRTQQEDSAVYLCASSLLPGLAGARGYEQYFGPGTRLTVT.

This clone was detected only once. The chain couples TRBV28 to TRBJ2-5; D perhaps matches TRBD2 (5 bases). Germline V gene lookup returns CDR1 MDHEN and CDR2 SYDVKM. This CDR3 contains 14 residues. V lost 1 base to trimming and J lost 6 bases, with 12 bases between them. CDR3 in DNA: TGTGCCAGCAGTTTATCTGCGGGTTGGAAGACCCAGTACTTC. Its protein product is CASSLSAGWKTQYF.

The V and J genes are TRBV27 and TRBJ1-2; D perhaps matches TRBD1 (6 bases). The V gene lost 6 bases and the J gene lost 0 bases, with 14 bases spanning the gap. The germline V gene encodes CDR1 MNHEY and CDR2 SMNVEV (reference sequence). CDR3 length: 15 residues. The CDR3: CASSLGGHPNYGYTF. CDR3 bases: TGTGCCAGCAGCCTGGGGGGGCATCCTAACTATGGCTACACCTTC.

This clone came up once. The chain recombines TRBV11-2 with TRBJ2-5; perhaps TRBD1 as D (6 bases). The germline V and J ends were trimmed by 5 bases and 5 bases, with 21 bases remaining between them. The CDR3 totals 16 residues. CDR1 is SGHAT and CDR2 is FQNNGV in the germline V gene. CDR3 in DNA: TGTGCCAGCAGCCATACCCTGGGACATTCGCGGGAGACCCAGTACTTC. It codes for CASSHTLGHSRETQYF.

J is TRBJ1-5 and V is TRBV4-2, with D unclear. CDR3 size: 13 residues. Germline CDR1 and CDR2: LGHNA and YNFKEQ. Trimming stripped 0 bases from V and 3 bases from J, with 3 bases between. For the CDR3, the DNA is TGTGCCAGCAGCCAAGAAACCAATCAGCCCCAGCATTTT. Its protein is CASSQETNQPQHF.

This chain joins TRBV9 and TRBJ1-1; a weak D match, TRBD1 (5 bases). V was cut by 4 bases and J by 0 bases, with 10 bases left in between. The CDR3 sequence is 14 residues long. Germline CDR1 is SGDLS and CDR2 is YYNGEE. The CDR3 sequence: CASSLGALNTEAFF. CDR3 nucleotides: TGTGCCAGCAGCCTCGGGGCGCTGAACACTGAAGCTTTCTTT.

The V gene is TRBV18, the J gene TRBJ2-2, with 10 bases matching TRBD1. V was pared by 6 bases and J by 5 bases, with 6 bases of the junction left unmatched. Germline V CDR1 and CDR2: KGHSH, LQKENI. The CDR3 totals 15 residues. The DNA for the CDR3 is TGTGCCAGCTCTCCCCTGGGACAGGGGACCGGGGAGCTGTTTTTT. This gives the protein CASSPLGQGTGELFF. Full variable domain (outside the CDR3, taken from reference TRBV18 and TRBJ2-2): NAGVMQNPRHLVRRRGQEARLRCSPMKGHSHVYWYRQLPEEGLKFMVYLQKENIIDESGMPKERFSAEFPKEGPSILRIQQVVRGDSAAYFCASSPLGQGTGELFFGEGSRLTVL.

Here the CDR3 reads CASSGGDRPYEQYF. DNA for the CDR3: TGTGCCAGCAGTGGGGGGGACCGCCCCTACGAGCAGTACTTC. The genes are TRBV2 and TRBJ2-7; D is possibly TRBD2 (6 bases). Trimming shortened V by 4 bases and J by 2 bases, and 12 bases separated the two germline ends. CDR3 size: 14 residues. CDR1 is SNHLY, CDR2 FYNNEI, per germline.

This chain connects TRBV27 to TRBJ2-2; 7 bases are shared with TRBD1. Germline V lookup: CDR1 MNHEY, CDR2 SMNVEV (reference sequence). V lost 6 bases and J lost 6; bases outside the gene matches: 4. CDR3 size: 13 residues. In DNA, the CDR3 is TGTGCCAGCAGCAGGCAGGGGGCCGGGGAGCTGTTTTTT. Translated: CASSRQGAGELFF.

V is TRBV11-2 and J is TRBJ2-3; 10 positions match TRBD2. This CDR3 contains 17 residues. Per germline, CDR1 SGHAT and CDR2 FQNNGV. Germline trimming cut 0 bases from V and 6 bases from J; bases unmatched to any gene: 9. The DNA for the CDR3 is TGTGCCAGCAGCTTAGATTTCAGCGGGAGGGCCGGGGATACGCAGTATTTT. This translates into CASSLDFSGRAGDTQYF.

The chain couples TRBV5-6 to TRBJ2-1, with D possibly being TRBD2 (6 bases). The CDR3 loop spans 14 amino acids. Germline V gene data show CDR1 as SGHDT and CDR2 as YYEEEE. Between the trimmed V and J ends, which lost 3 bases and 5 bases, there was a span of 12 bases. DNA for the CDR3: TGTGCCAGCAGCTCCCCGGGAGTAAACAATGAGCAGTTCTTC. It specifies CASSSPGVNNEQFF. Full variable domain (rest looked up from reference TRBV5-6 and TRBJ2-1): DAGVTQSPTHLIKTRGQQVTLRCSPKSGHDTVSWYQQALGQGPQFIFQYYEEEERQRGNFPDRFSGHQFPNYSSELNVNALLLGDSALYLCASSSPGVNNEQFFGPGTRLTVL.